Each of the 18 T cell receptor beta chains below was sequenced from the same sample in a study of T cells in Graves' hyperthyroidism and ophthalmopathy. Amplified TCR beta CDR3 regions came from RNA transcripts. First-round RT-PCR with HTBI primers amplified the TCR CDR3 region. TCRdb reanalysed the multiplex PCR reads using MiXCR and keeps one entry per CDR3 protein. Here the sample spans nearly 600,000 distinct CDR3 sequences, about 15% being singletons. Sample: blood. These receptors all stem from a woman in her twenties or thirties with Graves' hyperthyroidism that later progressed to Graves' ophthalmopathy.

In this sample, this clonotype turned up many times. The genes are TRBV7-2 and TRBJ1-6; D call uncertain. The V gene lost 1 base and the J gene lost 7 bases, with 5 bases spanning the gap. The CDR3 spans 13 residues. Looked up from germline, CDR1 is SGHTA and CDR2 is FQGNSA. In DNA form, the CDR3 reads TGTGCCAGCAGCTTAGTTCGGAATTCACCCCTCCACTTT. Translating it yields CASSLVRNSPLHF. The complete variable domain, with remaining parts taken from reference TRBV7-2 and TRBJ1-6, reads GAGVSQSPSNKVTEKGKDVELRCDPISGHTALYWYRQSLGQGLEFLIYFQGNSAPDKSGLPSDRFSAERTGGSVSTLTIQRTQQEDSAVYLCASSLVRNSPLHFGNGTRLTVT.

The table lists this clonotype with many counts. J is TRBJ1-3 and V is TRBV28; no clear D gene. V was cut by 5 bases and J by 2 bases, with 13 bases left in between. The germline V gene has CDR1 MDHEN and CDR2 SYDVKM. The CDR3 is 15 amino acids. The CDR3 sequence is CASSIPSGTGNTIYF. The CDR3 DNA sequence: TGTGCCAGCAGTATCCCCTCCGGGACTGGAAACACCATATATTTT.

This clonotype showed up many times. V is TRBV10-3 and J is TRBJ1-3; D may be TRBD1 (6 bases). CDR3 size: 15 residues. Germline-derived CDR1 and CDR2 are ENHRY and SYGVKD. The V and J ends lost 6 bases and 0 bases respectively, with 12 bases between them. The CDR3 nucleotides are TGTGCCATCAGGACACAGGGCGACTCTGGAAACACCATATATTTT. As protein: CAIRTQGDSGNTIYF.

The chain recombines TRBV7-3 with TRBJ2-5, with D maybe TRBD1 (6 bases). V lost 4 bases to trimming and J lost 8 bases, with 14 bases between them. The CDR3 is made up of 13 amino acids. Per germline, CDR1 SGHTA and CDR2 FQGTGA. The CDR3 DNA reads as TGTGCCAGCAGCTCCGAGAAGGGGGTAACCCAGTACTTC. This gives the protein CASSSEKGVTQYF.

This clonotype has a single count. The chain links TRBV2 to TRBJ2-1, with 8 bases aligning to TRBD2. The CDR3 runs to 14 residues. After removal of 2 bases from V and 5 bases from J, the junction contained 2 bases not matched to a gene. Per the germline V gene, CDR1 is SNHLY and CDR2 is FYNNEI. CDR3 in amino acids: CASSESGRHNEQFF. In DNA form, the CDR3 reads TGTGCCAGCAGTGAAAGCGGGAGACACAATGAGCAGTTCTTC. Full variable domain (outside the CDR3, taken from reference TRBV2 and TRBJ2-1): EPEVTQTPSHQVTQMGQEVILRCVPISNHLYFYWYRQILGQKVEFLVSFYNNEISEKSEIFDDQFSVERPDGSNFTLKIRSTKLEDSAMYFCASSESGRHNEQFFGPGTRLTVL.

Ten or more counts support this clonotype. This chain links TRBV7-2 with TRBJ1-6; D is perhaps TRBD1 (5 bases). CDR1 and CDR2 from the germline V gene are SGHTA and FQGNSA. Trimming pared 4 bases from V and 6 bases from J, leaving 16 bases between. The CDR3 runs to 16 residues. DNA for the CDR3: TGTGCCAGCAGCTCCCCGGCGGGGGGAACTAATTCACCCCTCCACTTT. Its translation: CASSSPAGGTNSPLHF.

Turning to this clonotype: The junction departs from the called germline gene at one end, perhaps through a read error. The chain combines TRBV20-1 with TRBJ2-3, with 10 bases that match TRBD2. Germline CDR1 DFQATT, CDR2 SNEGSKA (reference sequence). This CDR3 comprises 15 residues. The CDR3 DNA follows: TGCAGTGTTCACCGGACTAGCGGTAGCACAGATGCGCAGTATTTT. Translating it yields CSVHRTSGSTDAQYF.

On this clonotype: The junction differs from germline at one of its ends, possibly a read error. V and J are TRBV28 and TRBJ1-2, with 10 bases matching TRBD1. Germline-derived CDR1 and CDR2 are MDHEN and SYDVKM. The CDR3 loop spans 14 amino acids. The DNA for the CDR3 is TGTGCCAGCAGTTTAGGGACAGGGGCCTATGGCCACACCTTC. Protein: CASSLGTGAYGHTF.

The chain links TRBV20-1 to TRBJ2-7; tentative D call: TRBD1 (5 bases). CDR1 and CDR2 (germline): DFQATT, SNEGSKA (reference sequence). The V and J ends lost 5 bases and 7 bases respectively, with 12 bases between them. CDR3 size: 11 residues. This chain's CDR3 is CSAPTQGEQYF. Written as DNA, the CDR3 is TGCAGTGCTCCTACCCAGGGAGAGCAGTACTTC.

This rearrangement joins TRBV11-2 to TRBJ2-1, with 14 bases matching TRBD2. The length of the CDR3 is 15 residues. Germline lookup yields CDR1 SGHAT and CDR2 FQNNGV. J was trimmed by 14 bases and V by 2 bases; bases with no gene match: 8. The DNA for the CDR3 is TGTGCCAGCAGCTTAACCGGGACTAGCGGGAGTCGGGAGTTCTTC. Encoded protein: CASSLTGTSGSREFF.

This clonotype was seen a few times. The V call is TRBV4-1, the J call TRBJ2-3; D not resolved. Trimming removed 3 bases from V and 3 bases from J, with 10 bases in between. This CDR3 is built from 14 residues. Germline CDR1 MGHRA, CDR2 YSYEKL. CDR3 sequence reads: CASSHAFGTDTQYF. CDR3 DNA: TGCGCCAGCAGCCACGCCTTTGGGACAGATACGCAGTATTTT.

In its sample, this clonotype was seen a few times. This chain uses TRBV14 with TRBJ2-7; tentative D call: TRBD2 (5 bases). In germline, CDR1 is SGHDN, CDR2 FVKESK. This CDR3 region has 16 residues. The ends were cut back, 0 bases at V and 1 base at J, with 13 bases in the middle. DNA for the CDR3: TGTGCCAGCAGCCAAGAAGGGAGCCTCTGGTCCTACGAGCAGTACTTC. Residues: CASSQEGSLWSYEQYF. The full variable domain, its missing parts supplied by reference TRBV14 and TRBJ2-7, is EAGVTQFPSHSVIEKGQTVTLRCDPISGHDNLYWYRRVMGKEIKFLLHFVKESKQDESGMPNNRFLAERTGGTYSTLKVQPAELEDSGVYFCASSQEGSLWSYEQYFGPGTRLTVT.

This chain connects TRBV10-1 to TRBJ2-1; 9 nucleotides agree with TRBD1. The V gene end was trimmed by 7 bases and the J gene end by 9 bases; junction bases not matched to a gene: 4. Germline values: CDR1 WNHNN, CDR2 SYGVQD (reference sequence). CDR3 length equals 12 residues. The CDR3 protein is CASNSDRGEQFF. CDR3 coding DNA: TGCGCCAGCAACTCGGACAGGGGTGAGCAGTTCTTC.

This rearrangement joins TRBV19 to TRBJ2-7, with D uncertain. This CDR3 region has 13 residues. Between the trimmed V and J ends, which lost 5 bases and 5 bases, there was a span of 13 bases. Per germline, CDR1 LNHDA and CDR2 SQIVND (reference sequence). The CDR3 sequence: CASSRQRFDEQYF. CDR3 DNA: TGTGCCAGTAGTCGGCAACGGTTCGACGAGCAGTACTTC. The full variable domain, in which reference TRBV19 and TRBJ2-7 provide the parts outside the CDR3, is DGGITQSPKYLFRKEGQNVTLSCEQNLNHDAMYWYRQDPGQGLRLIYYSQIVNDFQKGDIAEGYSVSREKKESFPLTVTSAQKNPTAFYLCASSRQRFDEQYFGPGTRLTVT.

This clonotype came up many times. The chain employs TRBV7-9 and TRBJ2-5; 8 positions match TRBD2. Germline V CDR1 and CDR2: SEHNR, FQNEAQ (reference sequence). This CDR3 comprises 15 residues. V was clipped by 5 bases and J by 4 bases; unmatched bases: 9. CDR3 in amino acids: CASSIGGTSPETQYF. The DNA for the CDR3 is TGTGCCAGCAGCATAGGAGGGACTAGTCCAGAGACCCAGTACTTC.

This clonotype was recorded at least ten times. The gene calls are TRBV28 and TRBJ2-2; TRBD1 agrees at 7 bases. J gave up 3 bases and V 7 bases, and 5 bases lay outside the gene matches. Germline loops: CDR1 MDHEN, CDR2 SYDVKM. The CDR3 totals 14 residues. CDR3 region: CASTSDRDTGELFF. DNA of the CDR3: TGTGCCAGCACTTCCGACAGGGACACCGGGGAGCTGTTTTTT.

V gene TRBV3-1 combines with J gene TRBJ1-5; perhaps TRBD1 as D (5 bases). This CDR3 is 15 amino acids long. CDR1 and CDR2 from the germline V gene are LGHDT and YNNKEL (reference sequence). V was trimmed by 1 base and J by 2 bases, leaving 9 bases between them. The CDR3 DNA follows: TGTGCCAGCAGCCAAGGCAGGGTAGGCAATCAGCCCCAGCATTTT. It encodes CASSQGRVGNQPQHF.

The chain recombines TRBV20-1 with TRBJ2-2; a possible D gene is TRBD2 (5 bases). The V gene lost 5 bases and the J gene lost 1 base, with 11 bases spanning the gap. This CDR3 has 14 residues. Germline V gene lookup returns CDR1 DFQATT and CDR2 SNEGSKA (reference sequence). CDR3 residues: CSARKEGNTGELFF. The CDR3 DNA reads TGCAGTGCTCGTAAAGAGGGGAACACCGGGGAGCTGTTTTTT.